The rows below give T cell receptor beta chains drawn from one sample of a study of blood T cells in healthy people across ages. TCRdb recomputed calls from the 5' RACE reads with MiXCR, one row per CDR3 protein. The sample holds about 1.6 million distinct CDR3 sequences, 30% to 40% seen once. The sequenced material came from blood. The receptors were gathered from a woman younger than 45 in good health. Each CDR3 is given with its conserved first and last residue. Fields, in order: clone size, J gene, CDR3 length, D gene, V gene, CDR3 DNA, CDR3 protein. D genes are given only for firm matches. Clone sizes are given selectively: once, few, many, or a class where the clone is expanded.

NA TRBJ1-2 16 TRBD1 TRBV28 TGTGCCAGCAGTTATCCCGGGCAGGGGGCACAAGTAGGCTACACCTTC CASSYPGQGAQVGYTF
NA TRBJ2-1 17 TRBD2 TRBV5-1 TGCGCCAGCAGCTTGGTTGCTAGCGGGATGGGCATCAATGAGCAGTTCTTC CASSLVASGMGINEQFF
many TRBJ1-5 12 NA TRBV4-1 TGCGCCAGCAGCCATAATAATCAGCCCCAGCATTTT CASSHNNQPQHF
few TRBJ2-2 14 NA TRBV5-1 TGCGCCAGCAGCTTGGGCGACAACACCGGGGAGCTGTTTTTT CASSLGDNTGELFF
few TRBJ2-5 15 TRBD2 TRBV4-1 TGCGCCAGCAGCCAAGATTTGGGGCGGGGGGCGACCCAGTACTTC CASSQDLGRGATQYF
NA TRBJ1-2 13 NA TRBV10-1 TGCGCCAGCAGGGAAGTGGGGAACTATGGCTACACCTTC CASREVGNYGYTF
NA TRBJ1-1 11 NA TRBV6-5 TGTGCCAGCGGTCGGGGGACTGAAGCTTTCTTT CASGRGTEAFF
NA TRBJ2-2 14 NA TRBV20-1 TGCAGTGCTAAGAGAGAGGGGCACACCGGGGAGCTGTTTTTT CSAKREGHTGELFF
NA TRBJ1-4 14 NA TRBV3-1 TGTGCCAGCAGTTCGGGATCGAATGGTGAAAAACTGTTTTTT CASSSGSNGEKLFF
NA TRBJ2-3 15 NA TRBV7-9 TGTGCCAGCAGCCGAGTGGGGGATTTCACAGATACGCAGTATTTT CASSRVGDFTDTQYF
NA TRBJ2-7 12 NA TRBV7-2 TGTGCCATCAGTGACAGCCGTAACGAGCAGTACTTC CAISDSRNEQYF
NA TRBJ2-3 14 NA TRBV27 TGTGCCAGCAGTTTATTGGCTAGCAGGGATACGCAGTATTTT CASSLLASRDTQYF
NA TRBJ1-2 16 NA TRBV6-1 TGTGCCAGCAGCGACGTTAAGACAGTTACTAACTATGGCTACACCTTC CASSDVKTVTNYGYTF
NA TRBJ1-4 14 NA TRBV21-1 TGTGCCAGCAGCAAAGAGTGCAGGAATGAAAAACTGTTTTTT CASSKECRNEKLFF
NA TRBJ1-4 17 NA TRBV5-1 TGCGCCAGCAGCGCGCAATACAGGGTCCCCACTAATGAAAAACTGTTTTTT CASSAQYRVPTNEKLFF
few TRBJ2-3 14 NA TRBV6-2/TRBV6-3 TGTGCCAGCAGTTTACCGGGAGAATTGGATACGCAGTATTTT CASSLPGELDTQYF
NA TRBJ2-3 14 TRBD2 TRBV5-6 TGTGCCAGCAGCTTGGATGGGAGGGCGGATACGCAGTATTTT CASSLDGRADTQYF
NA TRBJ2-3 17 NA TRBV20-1 TGCAGTGCAACCAGGGGCCTACAGGGACCCCACAAGGATACGCAGTATTTT CSATRGLQGPHKDTQYF
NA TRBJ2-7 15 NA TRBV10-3 TGTGCCATCAGTGACTCTAAGACAGAAACCTACGAGCAGTACTTC CAISDSKTETYEQYF
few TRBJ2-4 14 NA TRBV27 TGTGCCAGCAGTTTTGGTATCGGAGGGGAGAATCAGTACTTC CASSFGIGGENQYF
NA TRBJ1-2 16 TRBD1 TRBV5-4 TGTGCCAGCAGCCCCCAAGCGGGACAGGGGGCGTATGGCTACACCTTC CASSPQAGQGAYGYTF
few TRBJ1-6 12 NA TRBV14 TGTGCCAGCAGCTGGGGAGATTCACCCCTCCACTTT CASSWGDSPLHF
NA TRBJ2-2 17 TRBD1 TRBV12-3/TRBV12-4 TGTGCCAGCAGTTTGCCCAGGGGGACAGGGAACACCGGGGAGCTGTTTTTT CASSLPRGTGNTGELFF
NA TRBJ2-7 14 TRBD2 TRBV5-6 TGTGCCAGCAGCTCAAGCGGGAAAACCTACGAGCAGTACTTC CASSSSGKTYEQYF
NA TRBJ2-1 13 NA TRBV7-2 TGTGCCAGCAGCCCCTCGACTAGAGTAGATTGGTTCTTC CASSPSTRVDWFF
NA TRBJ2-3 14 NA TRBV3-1 TGTGCCAGTCGTTCAGGCGGACCCACAGATACGCAGTATTTT CASRSGGPTDTQYF
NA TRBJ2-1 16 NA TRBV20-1 TGCAGTGGCGTCGCCGAACCATGGAGCTCCTACAATGAGCAGTTCTTC CSGVAEPWSSYNEQFF
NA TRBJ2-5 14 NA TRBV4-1 TGCGCCAGCAGTCAGGGTACTAGCAAAGAGACCCAGTACTTC CASSQGTSKETQYF
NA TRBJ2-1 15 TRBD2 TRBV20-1 TGCAGTGCAGATAGCGGGGGGCGCTCCTACAATGAGCAGTTCTTC CSADSGGRSYNEQFF
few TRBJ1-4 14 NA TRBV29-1 TGCAGCGTTGTTGAGACCGCAACTAATGAAAAACTGTTTTTT CSVVETATNEKLFF
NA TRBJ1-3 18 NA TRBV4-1 TGCGCCAGCAGCCACACAAGCCCGGACTGGCTCTCTGGAAACACCATATATTTT CASSHTSPDWLSGNTIYF
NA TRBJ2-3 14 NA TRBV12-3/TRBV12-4 TGTGCCAGCAGTGGGACAAGCGGGGCAGATGCGCAGTATTTT CASSGTSGADAQYF
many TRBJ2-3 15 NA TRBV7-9 TGTGCCAGCAGCTCTCCGGGATTAAACACAGATACGCAGTATTTT CASSSPGLNTDTQYF
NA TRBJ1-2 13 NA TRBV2 TGTGCCACCGGTCCGACAGGAAACTATGGCTACACCTTC CATGPTGNYGYTF
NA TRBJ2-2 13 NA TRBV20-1 TGCAGTGCTAGAGATCAGAATGCTGGGGAGCTGTTTTTT CSARDQNAGELFF
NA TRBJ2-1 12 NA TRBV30 TGTGCCTGGAGTAGGAGGGGGGTTGAGCAGTTCTTC CAWSRRGVEQFF
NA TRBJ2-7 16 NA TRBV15 TGTGCCACCAGCAGAGAGGGGCCGGTTGGCTCCTACGAGCAGTACTTC CATSREGPVGSYEQYF
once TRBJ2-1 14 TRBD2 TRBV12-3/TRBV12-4 TGTGCCAGCACCTTCTCGGGGGGGTACAATGAGCAGTTCTTC CASTFSGGYNEQFF
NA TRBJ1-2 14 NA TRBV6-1 TGTGCCAGCAGTGCAGACAGGAAAAGGGATGGCTACACCTTC CASSADRKRDGYTF
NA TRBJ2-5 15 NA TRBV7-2 TGTGCCCGCAGCACCTACTCTAGCCGGGCAGAGACCCAGTACTTC CARSTYSSRAETQYF
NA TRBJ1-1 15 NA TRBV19 TGTGCCAGTAGTATCCGAGGAGGGGCGAACACTGAAGCTTTCTTT CASSIRGGANTEAFF
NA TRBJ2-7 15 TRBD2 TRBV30 TGTGCCTGGAGTGCCGGAGAGCGGGAGCTCAACGAGCAGTACTTC CAWSAGERELNEQYF
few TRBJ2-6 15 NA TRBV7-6 TGTGCCAGCAGCTTAGAATCCCCTGGGGCCAACGTCCTGACTTTC CASSLESPGANVLTF
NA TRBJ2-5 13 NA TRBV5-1 TGCGCCAGCAGCGGGGACTTTGGAGAGACCCAGTACTTC CASSGDFGETQYF
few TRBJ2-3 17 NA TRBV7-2 TGTGCCAGCAGCTTAGCATATGGGGGGCAGGTTACAGATACGCAGTATTTT CASSLAYGGQVTDTQYF
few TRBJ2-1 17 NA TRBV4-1 TGCGCCAGCAGCCAAGATCGTTACCTGAGCTCCTACAATGAGCAGTTCTTC CASSQDRYLSSYNEQFF
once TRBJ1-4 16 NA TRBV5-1 TGCGCCAGCAGTCCCCGCCCGATCGCAACTAATGAAAAACTGTTTTTT CASSPRPIATNEKLFF
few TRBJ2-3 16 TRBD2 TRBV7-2 TGTGCCGGCAGCCTCGAACCGGGACTAGCGGGAGATACGCAGTATTTT CAGSLEPGLAGDTQYF